This entry lists 13 T cell receptor beta chains sequenced from one sample in a study of OX40 agonist ivuxolimab in advanced cancers. Sequencing used immunoSEQ multiplex PCR; TCRdb keeps in-frame clones, though not all of them. The sample records roughly 97,000 clones, 80% to 90% being singletons. The sequencing here drew on CD4+ or CD8+ T cells sorted from blood, taken in a trial of the OX40 agonist ivuxolimab. The receptors stem from an adult with an advanced solid tumor such as melanoma, head and neck, liver or kidney cancer.

This clone has a handful of counts. The rearrangement links TRBV19 to TRBJ1-5; D might be TRBD1 (5 bases). The germline CDR1 and CDR2 sequences are LNHDA and SQIVND (reference sequence). The CDR3 is made up of 15 amino acids. Trimming cost V 9 bases and J 2 bases, with 17 bases left between them. The CDR3 DNA reads TGTGCCAGCCTTTCGCAGGGTTACGGCAATCAGCCCCAGCATTTT. Its translation is CASLSQGYGNQPQHF.

The rearrangement joins TRBV18 to TRBJ2-1, with 10 bases fitting TRBD1. The V gene's germline CDR1 is KGHSH and CDR2 LQKENI. The CDR3 has 15 amino acids. V shed 3 bases, J shed 4 bases, and the junction held 3 bases outside the gene matches. In DNA, the CDR3 is TGTGCCAGCTCACCTCGGACAGGGGGGTACAATGAGCAGTTCTTC. It yields the protein CASSPRTGGYNEQFF.

The chain joins TRBV2 to TRBJ1-4; D unclear. Trimming left V 8 bases short and J 3 bases short, with 10 bases between. This CDR3 has 13 amino acids. CDR1 and CDR2 (germline): SNHLY, FYNNEI. The CDR3 bases are TGTGCCAGCGCCCAGGAAGCTAATGAAAAACTGTTTTTT. This translates into CASAQEANEKLFF.

This clone appeared a few times. This chain uses TRBV7-2 with TRBJ2-5; D remains ambiguous. This CDR3 comprises 15 residues. V was pared by 5 bases and J by 1 base, with 14 bases between. CDR1 and CDR2 (germline): SGHTA, FQGNSA. The CDR3: CASSPRQRVQETQYF. The CDR3 region has the DNA TGTGCCAGCAGCCCACGACAAAGGGTCCAAGAGACCCAGTACTTC.

The genes are TRBV18 and TRBJ1-1, with D possibly TRBD1 on 5 matching bases. Trimming removed 3 bases from V and 5 bases from J, with 13 bases in between. The germline V gene encodes CDR1 KGHSH and CDR2 LQKENI. The CDR3 is 14 amino acids. DNA of the CDR3: TGTGCCAGCTCACCTTATGGGGGTGGTACTGAAGCTTTCTTT. Its translation: CASSPYGGGTEAFF.

The chain carries TRBV11-2 and TRBJ2-7, with D perhaps assigned TRBD1 or TRBD2 (7 bases each). CDR3 length: 13 amino acids. V was pared by 6 bases and J by 6 bases, with 15 bases between. The V gene's germline CDR1 is SGHAT and CDR2 FQNNGV. The CDR3 coding sequence is TGTGCCAGCAGTCCCGACAGGGAGGGCGAGCAGTACTTC. Its translation: CASSPDREGEQYF.

V is TRBV5-6 and J is TRBJ1-2, with D possibly being TRBD1 (5 bases). The CDR3 has 13 residues. Germline V gene lookup returns CDR1 SGHDT and CDR2 YYEEEE. Trimming shortened V by 3 bases and J by 7 bases, and 13 bases separated the two germline ends. The CDR3 DNA is TGTGCCAGCAGCTGGGGAAGAAGGGGTGGCTACACCTTC. It yields the protein CASSWGRRGGYTF.

The chain combines TRBV6-4 with TRBJ1-1; D gene unclear. The V gene's germline CDR1 is MRHNA and CDR2 SNTAGT. The CDR3 is 13 residues long. With 6 bases removed from V and 4 bases from J, the gap between germline ends came to 12 bases. The CDR3 region has the DNA TGTGCCAGCAGAGCCACAGAGGGCACTGAAGCTTTCTTT. The encoded protein is CASRATEGTEAFF.

The chain combines TRBV5-4 with TRBJ2-3; D ambiguous. This CDR3 spans 15 amino acids. Trimming removed 2 bases from V and 1 base from J, with 11 bases in between. CDR1 SGHNT and CDR2 YYREEE come from the germline V gene (reference sequence). For the CDR3, the DNA is TGTGCCAGCAGCTTTTGGGCCACAGGCACAGATACGCAGTATTTT. This codes for CASSFWATGTDTQYF.

The chain's CDR3 is CASSFLEAGEQYF. The CDR3 coding sequence is TGTGCCAGCAGTTTTCTTGAGGCCGGCGAGCAGTACTTC. V usage is TRBV27 and J usage is TRBJ2-7; D gene unclear. Germline CDR1 MNHEY, CDR2 SMNVEV (reference sequence). Trimming shortened V by 3 bases and J by 6 bases, and 12 bases separated the two germline ends. CDR3 length: 13 amino acids.

The chain carries TRBV20-1 and TRBJ2-4; D is unresolved. V gave up 6 bases and J gave up 14 bases, with 8 bases separating them. CDR1 and CDR2 from the germline V gene are DFQATT and SNEGSKA (reference sequence). The CDR3 totals 8 residues. The CDR3 DNA sequence: TGCAGTGCCGAGGAGAAGTACTTC. It codes for CSAEEKYF.

This clone was detected a few times. The chain is built from TRBV30 and TRBJ2-7; D remains unclear. This CDR3 contains 11 residues. V shed 5 bases and J shed 3 bases, with 8 bases lying between them. Germline V gene lookup returns CDR1 GTSNPN and CDR2 SVGIG (reference sequence). CDR3 loop: CAWALNYEQYF. In nucleotides, the CDR3 is TGTGCCTGGGCCCTAAACTACGAGCAGTACTTC.

The chain recombines TRBV6-5 with TRBJ2-7, with 8 bases aligning to TRBD1. V lost 6 bases to trimming and J lost 1 base; unmatched junction nucleotides: 5. The CDR3 covers 14 residues. The germline gives CDR1 MNHEY, CDR2 SVGAGI. The CDR3 sequence is CASRMGTGSYEQYF. CDR3 coding DNA: TGTGCCAGCAGGATGGGGACAGGTTCCTACGAGCAGTACTTC.